These T cell receptor beta chains were read from a single sample in a study of cytomegalovirus exposure and HLA in healthy donors. Measured with immunoSEQ multiplex PCR; TCRdb has only the in-frame clones, and not every one. The sample contains about 130,000 clones, about 8.5% of which appear only once. Sequencing input: PBMCs. All receptors derive from a man aged 40-55 years in good health and CMV-seronegative. The CDR3 runs from the conserved cysteine through the conserved F or W. The order of the fields is J gene, V gene, CDR3 protein.

>TRBJ2-1|TRBV15
CATSTGPGDEQFF
>TRBJ2-5|TRBV30
CANSYSAGGFTGETQYF
>TRBJ1-1|TRBV5-1
CASSLEGGDTEAFF
>TRBJ2-7|TRBV5-1
CASSLVQGDYEQYF
>TRBJ1-6|TRBV7-2
CASSLDWGVSSPLHF
>TRBJ2-5|TRBV7-9
CASSLGRGWETQYF
>TRBJ2-7|TRBV10-1
CASSRGQGTYEQYF
>TRBJ1-1|TRBV5-1
CASSLNQYTEAFF
>TRBJ2-5|TRBV4-3
CASSRNLLAGGQETQYF
>TRBJ1-5|TRBV9
CASSVKTGQPQHF
>TRBJ2-1|TRBV7-8
CASSLAELGDSAYNEQFF
>TRBJ2-3|TRBV6-5
CASSQSHGTQYF
>TRBJ2-1|TRBV25-1
CASSQLRGSEQFF
>TRBJ1-4|TRBV7-9
CASSNGTGIGWLFF
>TRBJ2-3|TRBV7-9
CASSPTSGLSTDTQYF
>TRBJ1-4|TRBV14
CASSRGNEKLFF
>TRBJ1-2|TRBV5-4
CASSGTGDGYTF
>TRBJ2-5|TRBV10-3
CAISESMLAGETQYF
>TRBJ1-3|TRBV6-6
CASTQRVPSGNTIYF
>TRBJ2-7|TRBV11-2
CASSNRQGSYEQYF
>TRBJ1-2|TRBV7-8
CASSSLYGYTF
>TRBJ2-7|TRBV18
CASSPQAGPPPYEQYF
>TRBJ1-1|TRBV29-1
CSVVVRGSEAFF
>TRBJ1-5|TRBV7-9
CASSLSGTGPYSNQPQHF
>TRBJ1-2|TRBV6-6
CASSRPQDSPYDYTF
>TRBJ1-5|TRBV7-3
CASSATGDSNQPQHF
>TRBJ1-1|TRBV2
CASSGPGQSIGAFF
>TRBJ2-7|TRBV4-1
CASSPLGGSYEQYF
>TRBJ2-5|TRBV5-1
CASSSPGEGQTQYF
>TRBJ1-2|TRBV5-5
CASSLEVGVGYTF
>TRBJ1-2|TRBV28
CASSPGMGTSNYGYTF
>TRBJ1-6|TRBV5-4
CASGTGVNSPLHF
>TRBJ1-2|TRBV6-6
CASSYSWTNGYTF